This T cell receptor (beta chain) originates from a study of blood T cells in healthy people across ages. Per-sample yields of isolated PBMCs were at least 6.5 million. The CDR3 has 11 amino acids. Germline values: CDR1 DFQATT, CDR2 SNEGSKA (reference sequence). With a J-beta primer mix and a sample-barcoded 5' primer, a second PCR ran roughly 6 to 11 cycles. TCRdb processed the 5' RACE reads anew with MiXCR; each CDR3 protein has one entry. The table has some 1.1 million distinct CDR3 sequences, less than 45% seen once. The chain couples TRBV20-1 to TRBJ1-1, with TRBD1 as a possible D gene (5 bases). The sample was blood. The sequence was obtained from a man aged 18 to 29 in good health. The CDR3 loop is CTIGGKDRAFF. DNA for the CDR3: TGCACCATTGGGGGGAAGGATCGAGCTTTCTTT.